This T cell receptor beta chain was recovered during a study of blood T cell repertoires in COVID-19. The overall study: Italy, Spain and the United States were the sources of the convalescent and acute COVID-19 samples. Sources were T cells, B-cell-depleted T cells, or PBMCs; the material itself was cDNA or gDNA.

In the original workflow: Reference gene primer amplification gave nucleated cell count estimates. The table came from immunoSEQ multiplex PCR; TCRdb's copy has only in-frame clones and leaves some out. From that table come the V and J calls and clone size; the DNA was used to work out D and trimming. The sample lists approximately 110,000 clones; about 83% were seen once. After removal of 0 bases from V and 6 bases from J, the junction contained 5 bases not matched to a gene. Germline lookup yields CDR1 GTSNPN and CDR2 SVGIG (reference sequence). The CDR3 runs 14 residues. The rearrangement links TRBV30 to TRBJ2-7; 10 bases match TRBD1. The sample consisted of peripheral blood. The source is a human donor in a cohort sampled during active COVID-19. DNA of the CDR3: TGTGCCTGGAGTGTCGGACAGGGGGATGGCGAGCAGTACTTC. This sequence encodes CAWSVGQGDGEQYF.